A single sample is the source of the 11 T cell receptor beta chains below, sequenced in a study of blood T cells in healthy people across ages. Alongside a J-beta primer mix, a sample-barcoded 5' primer served in a second PCR lasting roughly 7 to 12 cycles. TCRdb analysed the 5' RACE reads with MiXCR anew, one entry per CDR3 protein. The repertoire holds just under 900,000 distinct CDR3 sequences, with around 30% as singletons. Specimen: blood. All receptors derive from a woman older than 75 in good health.

Concerning this clonotype: A much more abundant neighbour one base away suggests this may be a read error. The chain uses TRBV5-6 and TRBJ2-5; D may be TRBD1 or TRBD2 (5 bases each). The V and J ends lost 3 bases and 3 bases respectively, with 15 bases between them. The germline V gene has CDR1 SGHDT and CDR2 YYEEEE. CDR3 length: 15 residues. CDR3 in DNA: TGTGCCAGCAGCTCGGGGCGGACGGTTAAAGAGACCCAGTACTTC. Encoded protein: CASSSGRTVKETQYF.

As regards this clonotype: A read error may explain this, as a much larger clone is one base away. This chain uses TRBV4-1 with TRBJ2-7, with D possibly matching TRBD1 (5 bases). This CDR3 spans 16 amino acids. Germline loops: CDR1 MGHRA, CDR2 YSYEKL. Trimming took off 8 bases at V and 1 base at J, with 21 bases between the two ends. CDR3 DNA: TGCGCCAGCGGCCTGAGCGCGGACATAGGGTCCTACGAGCAGTACTTC. Protein sequence: CASGLSADIGSYEQYF.

To note about this clonotype: A read error may explain this, as a much larger clone is one base away. The chain has TRBV5-1 and TRBJ2-1, with 9 nucleotides matching TRBD1. This CDR3 contains 17 residues. The germline gives CDR1 SGHRS, CDR2 YFSETQ. The CDR3 DNA is TGCGCCAGCAGCTTGGCCATGGGACAGGGTCCCTACAGTGAGCAGTTCTTC. The encoded protein is CASSLAMGQGPYSEQFF.

V is TRBV30 and J is TRBJ2-5, with 7 nucleotides matching TRBD1. V lost 3 bases, J lost 1 base, and 2 bases stayed unmatched. The germline gives CDR1 GTSNPN, CDR2 SVGIG (reference sequence). The CDR3 runs to 13 residues. CDR3 DNA: TGTGCCTGGAGCAGGGACAGCCAAGAGACCCAGTACTTC. Translated, it gives CAWSRDSQETQYF.

This CDR3 is CASTGILGGNEQFF. CDR3 bases: TGTGCCAGCACCGGCATTCTGGGGGGTAATGAGCAGTTCTTC. The gene calls are TRBV12-3 or TRBV12-4 and TRBJ2-1; a weak D match, TRBD2 (6 bases). This CDR3 region has 14 residues. V lost 7 bases, J lost 7 bases, and 17 bases lay in between.

This clonotype has ten or more counts. J is TRBJ1-4 and V is TRBV7-2, with D maybe TRBD1 (5 bases). Germline CDR1 SGHTA, CDR2 FQGNSA. This CDR3 is 15 amino acids long. Trimming cost V 6 bases and J 11 bases, with 22 bases left between them. CDR3 in amino acids: CASSPLPTASGKLFF. CDR3 sequence (DNA): TGTGCCAGCAGTCCTCTTCCGACAGCTTCAGGGAAACTGTTTTTT.

This clonotype was seen only a few times. A much larger clone lies one base from this, so it may be a read error. The rearrangement uses TRBV6-1 and TRBJ2-3; no firm D call. V shed 3 bases and J shed 2 bases, with 9 bases lying between them. The CDR3 is 14 amino acids. CDR1 is MNHNS, CDR2 SASEGT, per germline. The CDR3 bases are TGTGCCAGCAGTGATGGGCGCTACACAGATACGCAGTATTTT. Translated, it gives CASSDGRYTDTQYF.

To note about this clonotype: A much more abundant neighbour one base away suggests this may be a read error. This chain uses TRBV9 with TRBJ2-3; D is possibly TRBD1 or TRBD2 (6 bases each). Trimming cost V 1 base and J 7 bases, with 16 bases left between them. Germline V CDR1 and CDR2: SGDLS, YYNGEE. The CDR3 runs 15 residues. In DNA, the CDR3 is TGTGCCAGCAGCGTAAAGGGGGGAAGGTCAAATACGCAGTATTTT. Amino acid sequence: CASSVKGGRSNTQYF. Full variable domain (remainder filled in from reference TRBV9 and TRBJ2-3): DSGVTQTPKHLITATGQRVTLRCSPRSGDLSVYWYQQSLDQGLQFLIQYYNGEERAKGNILERFSAQQFPDLHSELNLSSLELGDSALYFCASSVKGGRSNTQYFGPGTRLTVL.

This clonotype was detected a few times. The chain links TRBV6-6 to TRBJ1-5, with 7 bases identical to TRBD1. Per germline, CDR1 MNHNY and CDR2 SVGAGI (reference sequence). There are 16 residues in the CDR3. V lost 5 bases, J lost 6 bases, and 13 bases stayed unmatched. CDR3 coding DNA: TGTGCCAGCAGTCCCCTGGGACAGATGGGAAGTCAGCCCCAGCATTTT. Residues: CASSPLGQMGSQPQHF.

This clonotype was counted many times. The chain joins TRBV7-8 to TRBJ2-5; D ambiguous. The V end was cut by 0 bases, the J end by 3 bases, with 11 bases between. The CDR3 has 15 residues. The V gene's germline CDR1 is SGHVS and CDR2 FQNEAQ. The CDR3 loop is CASSLALVFEETQYF. CDR3 coding DNA: TGTGCCAGCAGCTTAGCTCTCGTGTTTGAAGAGACCCAGTACTTC.

This rearrangement joins TRBV4-1 to TRBJ1-1; D gene ambiguous. Germline V lookup: CDR1 MGHRA, CDR2 YSYEKL. This CDR3 is built from 15 residues. V was pared by 4 bases and J by 1 base, with 13 bases between. The CDR3 sequence is CASSRGPVRNTEAFF. CDR3 nucleotide sequence: TGCGCCAGCAGCCGAGGCCCGGTTAGGAACACTGAAGCTTTCTTT.